Listed below are T cell receptor beta chains from one sample, sequenced in a study of blood T cell repertoires in COVID-19. Profiled with immunoSEQ multiplex PCR; TCRdb holds only in-frame clones, not every one. The sample records 250,000 to 400,000 clones, 90% being singletons. Sequencing was performed on peripheral blood. Receptors were obtained from a woman in her 30s with COVID-19, enrolled during active disease. Each CDR3 is given with its conserved first and last residue. D genes are given only for firm matches. Only some rows state a clone size, as once, few, many or a class for expanded clones.

j_gene	v_gene	abundance	d_gene	CDR3nt	CDR3aa
TRBJ2-7	TRBV6-5	NA	TRBD1	TGTGCCAGCAGATTATCCGGGACAGCACTCTACGAGCAGTACTTC	CASRLSGTALYEQYF
TRBJ2-7	TRBV7-3	once	TRBD1	TGTGCCAGCAGCTTAATGCCAGGGGGTTCCTACGAGCAGTACTTC	CASSLMPGGSYEQYF
TRBJ1-6	TRBV28	NA	NA	TGTGCCAGCAGTTTATCTCTTATGAATTCACCCCTCCACTTT	CASSLSLMNSPLHF
TRBJ2-2	TRBV9	many	TRBD2	TGTGCCAGCAGCCCCGGACTAGCGTACACCGGGGAGCTGTTTTTT	CASSPGLAYTGELFF
TRBJ1-2	TRBV19	NA	NA	TGTGCCAGTAAGCAGGGGATAATAGATGGCTACACCTTC	CASKQGIIDGYTF
TRBJ2-7	TRBV5-8	NA	NA	TGTGCCAGCAGCTTGGTAGGGGCCAGGGGCTACGAGCAGTACTTC	CASSLVGARGYEQYF
TRBJ2-3	TRBV9	NA	TRBD1	TGTGCCAGCAGCGTAGTCGGGACAGGGGGAAGGACAGATACGCAGTATTTT	CASSVVGTGGRTDTQYF
TRBJ2-7	TRBV3-1/TRBV3-2	NA	TRBD1	TGTGCCAGCAGCCAACAAGGACAGGGGCAGCAGTACTTC	CASSQQGQGQQYF
TRBJ2-7	TRBV7-2	once	TRBD2	TGTGCCAGCAGCCCAAGCGGGAGCACCTACGAGCAGTACTTC	CASSPSGSTYEQYF
TRBJ2-1	TRBV10-3	NA	TRBD1	TGTGCCATCAGTGAGGTAGGACAGGGCGGGAATGAGCAGTTCTTC	CAISEVGQGGNEQFF
TRBJ2-7	TRBV5-1	NA	NA	TGCGCCAGCAGCGGTAGGGGGTTTGAGTACGAGCAGTACTTC	CASSGRGFEYEQYF
TRBJ1-2	TRBV18	NA	NA	TGTGCCAGCTCACCAAAGCAGACAGAAAACTATGGCTACACCTTC	CASSPKQTENYGYTF
TRBJ1-2	TRBV20-1	NA	NA	TGCAGTGCTAGTGGGGACATCTTAAACTATGGCTACACCTTC	CSASGDILNYGYTF
TRBJ2-2	TRBV6-2/TRBV6-3	NA	NA	TGTGCCAGCAGCTCTCGAGACTGGAACGGGGAGCTGTTTTTT	CASSSRDWNGELFF
TRBJ1-5	TRBV15	NA	NA	TGTGCCACCAGCAGAGATAGTGTGGTTTCGAGCAATCAGCCCCAGCATTTT	CATSRDSVVSSNQPQHF
TRBJ1-5	TRBV11-2	NA	TRBD1	TGTGCCAGCAGCTTATCAGGGGGTGATCAGCCCCAGCATTTT	CASSLSGGDQPQHF
TRBJ1-1	TRBV5-6	NA	NA	TGTGCCAGCAGCCGCGACAGCACTGAAGCTTTCTTT	CASSRDSTEAFF
TRBJ1-1	TRBV25-1	NA	NA	TGTGCCAGCAGATTAGAGAACACTGAAGCTTTCTTT	CASRLENTEAFF
TRBJ2-3	TRBV20-1	NA	NA	TGCAGTGCACATCCCACAGATACGCAGTATTTT	CSAHPTDTQYF
TRBJ1-1	TRBV10-3	once	TRBD1	TGTGCCATCAGTGAGCGGGGACAGCTAAACACTGAAGCTTTCTTT	CAISERGQLNTEAFF
TRBJ2-7	TRBV9	NA	TRBD1	TGTGCCAGCAGCCCAAAACTTTTGGACAGGGGGCGGTGCGAGCAGTACTTC	CASSPKLLDRGRCEQYF
TRBJ2-5	TRBV7-9	NA	NA	TGTGCCAGCAGCCGTGGGCTAGGACTACAAGAGACCCAGTACTTC	CASSRGLGLQETQYF
TRBJ1-5	TRBV27	NA	TRBD1	TGTGCCAGCAGTGCCGGGACAGGGGGTCAGCCCCAGCATTTT	CASSAGTGGQPQHF
TRBJ1-2	TRBV30	NA	TRBD1	TGTGCCTGGAGTGTAGACAGGGACTATGGCTACACCTTC	CAWSVDRDYGYTF
TRBJ2-3	TRBV5-6	NA	NA	TGTGCCAGCACGAGGCAGGGAGTGGGGGCGGATACGCAGTATTTT	CASTRQGVGADTQYF
TRBJ1-1	TRBV27	NA	NA	TGTGCCAGCACCGAGGGCGCCGGTTGGGGTGGCACTGAAGCTTTCTTT	CASTEGAGWGGTEAFF
TRBJ2-1	TRBV11-2	NA	TRBD2	TGTGCCAGCAGGCGACGACTAGCGGGATCGTCCTACAATGAGCAGTTCTTC	CASRRRLAGSSYNEQFF
TRBJ2-3	TRBV10-3	NA	NA	TGTGCCTCCGGCGGGGCCGGCACAGATACGCAGTATTTT	CASGGAGTDTQYF
TRBJ2-5	TRBV9	NA	NA	TGTGCCAGCAGCGTAGTAGGACATCAAAGTGGGGAGACCCAGTACTTC	CASSVVGHQSGETQYF
TRBJ2-3	TRBV20-1	once	TRBD2	TGCAGTGCTAGTTCGGGAGGGAACACAGATACGCAGTATTTT	CSASSGGNTDTQYF
TRBJ1-5	TRBV27	NA	NA	TGTGCCAGCAGTTATCGGGGGGTCTCTCAGCCCCAGCATTTT	CASSYRGVSQPQHF
TRBJ2-3	TRBV2	NA	TRBD2	TGTGCCAGCAGTTCTAGCGGGAGCCACGGAGATACGCAGTATTTT	CASSSSGSHGDTQYF
TRBJ2-2	TRBV15	NA	NA	TGTGCCACCAGCAGAGACCGGAGGGGCACCGGGGAGCTGTTTTTT	CATSRDRRGTGELFF
TRBJ1-2	TRBV7-9	NA	NA	TGTGCCAGCAGCAGGGGGACAAGTGCCTCCTCTAACTATGGCTACACCTTC	CASSRGTSASSNYGYTF
TRBJ2-7	TRBV5-1	few	NA	TGCGCCAGCAGCTTGGTTCCGGGATCCTACGAGCAGTACTTC	CASSLVPGSYEQYF
TRBJ1-1	TRBV19	NA	TRBD1	TGTGCCAGTAGTTCCACAGGGGGCTACTACAGTACTGAAGCTTTCTTT	CASSSTGGYYSTEAFF
TRBJ2-2	TRBV18	NA	NA	TGTGCCAGCTCACCAAAGCAGGGCGCCGGGGAGCTGTTTTTT	CASSPKQGAGELFF